The clone carrying this T cell receptor (beta chain) was seen only once. The antigen remains undetermined. The data belong to a study of shared clonotypes between healthy human individuals. Points from the study as a whole: Across four donors, naive CD4 shared around 5%, naive CD8 more than 3%, memory CD4 less than 2.5%, memory CD8 about 0.4%. What naive subsets generally showed was a larger estimated richness than memory subsets showed.

Replicate sorted-subset PCRs were loaded with roughly 190 ng DNA, roughly 33,000 T cell genomes. Sequencing used immunoSEQ multiplex PCR; TCRdb keeps in-frame clones, though not all of them. The sample has 2.5 million or so clones; around 94% are singletons. The CDR3 length is 14 residues. J was trimmed by 2 bases and V by 3 bases; bases with no gene match: 3. Germline V gene sequence: CDR1 SGHRS, CDR2 YFSETQ. Sequencing input: naive CD4+ T cells sorted from blood. The sample's subset: CD45RA+ positively selected. The origin of this receptor is a young man in good health. This chain connects TRBV5-1 to TRBJ2-3; 7 bases are shared with TRBD2. DNA for the CDR3: TGCGCCAGCAGCTGGGGGGGAAACACAGATACGCAGTATTTT. It codes for CASSWGGNTDTQYF.